Included here is one TCR beta chain sequence, with context. This sample was taken from a study of regulatory T cells in long-lasting Graves disease. Building of the TCR beta libraries involved iRepertoire HTBI primers and Arm-PCR of CDR3 regions. TCRdb reprocessed the multiplex PCR reads via MiXCR and lists one record per CDR3 protein. The sample records about 440,000 distinct CDR3 sequences, 14% to 15% being singletons. Time point noted: newly diagnosed GD, antithyroid drugs for less than 3 months. The authors made the TCR library using RNA they extracted from PBMCs. CDR3 size: 11 residues. Germline V gene data show CDR1 as ENHRY and CDR2 as SYGVKD. Trimming pared 5 bases from V and 7 bases from J, leaving 9 bases between. These sequences were also reported in another study, on T cells in Graves' hyperthyroidism and ophthalmopathy. Per that study: Most expanded thyroid clonotypes above 0.001 also appeared in blood.

The sequencing here drew on peripheral blood mononuclear cells (PBMCs), taken at new diagnosis, from a patient treated with antithyroid drugs. The TCR was taken from a woman aged 25 to 39 with Graves disease. The chain links TRBV10-3 to TRBJ2-7; D not resolved. The CDR3 region is CAISKSEEQYF. CDR3 coding DNA: TGTGCCATCAGTAAATCTGAGGAGCAGTACTTC.